The 14 T cell receptor beta chains listed next were all sequenced from one sample in a study of control samples from healthy donors and cancer patients. The repertoire was sequenced with immunoSEQ multiplex PCR; TCRdb's copy has only in-frame clones and lacks some. The sample contains some 120,000 clones, around 89% of which appear only once. Sample: blood. These receptors originate from a woman aged 70-85 years in good health.

The chain uses TRBV30 and TRBJ2-2, with D tentatively TRBD2 (6 bases). Germline values: CDR1 GTSNPN, CDR2 SVGIG (reference sequence). The CDR3 sequence is 15 residues long. V lost 6 bases and J lost 2, with 16 bases in between. The chain's CDR3 is CACLGLATNTGELFF. The CDR3 DNA follows: TGTGCCTGTTTAGGCCTAGCGACAAACACCGGGGAGCTGTTTTTT.

The gene calls are TRBV6-1 and TRBJ2-5; no clear D gene. The V end was cut by 0 bases, the J end by 1 base, with 6 bases between. Germline assignment: CDR1 MNHNS and CDR2 SASEGT. This CDR3 comprises 14 residues. The CDR3 DNA follows: TGTGCCAGCAGTGAAGCCACTGGCCAAGAGACCCAGTACTTC. It translates to CASSEATGQETQYF.

The chain joins TRBV12-3 or TRBV12-4 to TRBJ2-5, with D possibly matching TRBD1 (5 bases). CDR3 length equals 13 residues. Trimming cost V 8 bases and J 4 bases, with 14 bases left between them. CDR3 nucleotide sequence: TGTGCCAGCGTCAGGGTGGGTGGAGAGACCCAGTACTTC. Translated, it gives CASVRVGGETQYF.

This chain links TRBV19 with TRBJ1-1; maybe TRBD1 (6 bases). This CDR3 region has 17 residues. V dropped 5 bases and J dropped 4 bases, with 23 bases sitting between them. Per the germline V gene, CDR1 is LNHDA and CDR2 is SQIVND (reference sequence). The CDR3 DNA reads TGTGCCAGTAGTGCCACCCCAAGCACAGGGAGTGCCACTGAAGCTTTCTTT. Translated, it gives CASSATPSTGSATEAFF.

The V and J genes are TRBV5-1 and TRBJ2-2; 8 bases are shared with TRBD1. The CDR3 has 14 residues. V gave up 4 bases and J gave up 5 bases; unmatched junction bases: 4. CDR1 and CDR2 from the germline V gene are SGHRS and YFSETQ. In nucleotides, the CDR3 is TGCGCCAGCAGCACCGGACAGGGAACCGGGGAGCTGTTTTTT. This sequence encodes CASSTGQGTGELFF.

The chain couples TRBV5-1 to TRBJ1-2; TRBD1 matches at 8 bases. CDR1 is SGHRS, CDR2 YFSETQ, per germline. The CDR3 is made up of 14 amino acids. V shed 4 bases, J shed 5 bases, and the junction held 7 bases outside the gene matches. CDR3 region: CASSTDREGYGYTF. As DNA, the CDR3 is TGCGCCAGCAGCACGGACAGGGAGGGGTATGGCTACACCTTC. The variable domain in full, with the rest retrieved from reference TRBV5-1 and TRBJ1-2, is KAGVTQTPRYLIKTRGQQVTLSCSPISGHRSVSWYQQTPGQGLQFLFEYFSETQRNKGNFPGRFSGRQFSNSRSEMNVSTLELGDSALYLCASSTDREGYGYTFGSGTRLTVV.

This sequence joins TRBV7-2 and TRBJ1-2, with 10 bases aligning to TRBD1. This CDR3 spans 16 amino acids. V trimming: 3 bases; J trimming: 2 bases; junction bases outside the gene matches: 6. Germline V gene lookup returns CDR1 SGHTA and CDR2 FQGNSA. CDR3 sequence (DNA): TGTGCCAGCAGCTTTGGGGGGACAGGGGACAACTATGGCTACACCTTC. Residues: CASSFGGTGDNYGYTF.

This chain links TRBV4-1 with TRBJ2-1; 9 positions agree with TRBD2. This CDR3 is built from 18 residues. J lost 2 bases, V lost 6 bases, and 14 bases had no gene match. The germline V gene has CDR1 MGHRA and CDR2 YSYEKL. The CDR3 DNA is TGCGCCAGCAGGATAGAACCTGGGGCGGGGGGGCCCTACAATGAGCAGTTCTTC. Translating it yields CASRIEPGAGGPYNEQFF.

This chain uses TRBV5-5 with TRBJ2-7, with D perhaps matching TRBD2 (6 bases). Per germline, CDR1 SGHKS and CDR2 YYEKEE (reference sequence). The length of the CDR3 is 14 residues. Trimming took off 0 bases at V and 1 base at J, with 8 bases between the two ends. The CDR3 coding sequence is TGTGCCAGCAGCTTGGCCGCGGGATCCTACGAGCAGTACTTC. Its translation: CASSLAAGSYEQYF. Variable domain in full (rest from reference TRBV5-5 and TRBJ2-7): DAGVTQSPTHLIKTRGQQVTLRCSPISGHKSVSWYQQVLGQGPQFIFQYYEKEERGRGNFPDRFSARQFPNYSSELNVNALLLGDSALYLCASSLAAGSYEQYFGPGTRLTVT.

This chain joins TRBV20-1 and TRBJ2-3; 8 bases are shared with TRBD2. The CDR3 has 13 amino acids. The J segment lost 1 base and the V segment lost 3 bases, leaving 0 bases of the junction unmatched. Per the germline V gene, CDR1 is DFQATT and CDR2 is SNEGSKA (reference sequence). The CDR3 reads CSASSGGTDTQYF. The CDR3 bases are TGCAGTGCTAGTAGCGGGGGCACAGATACGCAGTATTTT.

The chain couples TRBV3-1 (or the pseudogene TRBV3-2) to TRBJ1-3; D is unclear. Germline values: CDR1 LGHDT, CDR2 YNNKEL (reference sequence). This CDR3 spans 14 amino acids. V was clipped by 4 bases and J by 0 bases, with 7 bases between them. CDR3 coding DNA: TGTGCCAGCAGCCGGGCCGCCTCTGGAAACACCATATATTTT. Its protein product is CASSRAASGNTIYF.

V and J are TRBV5-1 and TRBJ2-3; 15 bases align to TRBD2. The V segment lost 4 bases and the J segment 6 bases; nucleotides outside the gene matches: 0. The CDR3 consists of 14 residues. In germline, CDR1 is SGHRS, CDR2 YFSETQ. DNA for the CDR3: TGCGCCAGCAGCGGGACTAGCGGGAGGGATACGCAGTATTTT. Protein product: CASSGTSGRDTQYF.

The chain employs TRBV29-1 and TRBJ1-2; TRBD1 is a possible D gene (6 bases). The CDR3 totals 12 residues. Germline-derived CDR1 and CDR2 are SQVTM and ANQGSEA. Trimming took 8 bases from V and 4 from J, leaving 14 bases between them. The CDR3 loop is CSMLTGSYGYTF. In DNA, the CDR3 is TGCAGCATGCTGACAGGCTCCTATGGCTACACCTTC.

The chain carries TRBV7-9 and TRBJ2-4, with a possible D match to TRBD1 (5 bases). V lost 4 bases to trimming and J lost 7 bases, with 14 bases between them. CDR3 length equals 14 residues. From germline, CDR1 is SEHNR and CDR2 FQNEAQ (reference sequence). The CDR3 bases are TGTGCCAGCAGCTCGCCAGGCCAGGGTAACATTCAGTACTTC. It codes for CASSSPGQGNIQYF.